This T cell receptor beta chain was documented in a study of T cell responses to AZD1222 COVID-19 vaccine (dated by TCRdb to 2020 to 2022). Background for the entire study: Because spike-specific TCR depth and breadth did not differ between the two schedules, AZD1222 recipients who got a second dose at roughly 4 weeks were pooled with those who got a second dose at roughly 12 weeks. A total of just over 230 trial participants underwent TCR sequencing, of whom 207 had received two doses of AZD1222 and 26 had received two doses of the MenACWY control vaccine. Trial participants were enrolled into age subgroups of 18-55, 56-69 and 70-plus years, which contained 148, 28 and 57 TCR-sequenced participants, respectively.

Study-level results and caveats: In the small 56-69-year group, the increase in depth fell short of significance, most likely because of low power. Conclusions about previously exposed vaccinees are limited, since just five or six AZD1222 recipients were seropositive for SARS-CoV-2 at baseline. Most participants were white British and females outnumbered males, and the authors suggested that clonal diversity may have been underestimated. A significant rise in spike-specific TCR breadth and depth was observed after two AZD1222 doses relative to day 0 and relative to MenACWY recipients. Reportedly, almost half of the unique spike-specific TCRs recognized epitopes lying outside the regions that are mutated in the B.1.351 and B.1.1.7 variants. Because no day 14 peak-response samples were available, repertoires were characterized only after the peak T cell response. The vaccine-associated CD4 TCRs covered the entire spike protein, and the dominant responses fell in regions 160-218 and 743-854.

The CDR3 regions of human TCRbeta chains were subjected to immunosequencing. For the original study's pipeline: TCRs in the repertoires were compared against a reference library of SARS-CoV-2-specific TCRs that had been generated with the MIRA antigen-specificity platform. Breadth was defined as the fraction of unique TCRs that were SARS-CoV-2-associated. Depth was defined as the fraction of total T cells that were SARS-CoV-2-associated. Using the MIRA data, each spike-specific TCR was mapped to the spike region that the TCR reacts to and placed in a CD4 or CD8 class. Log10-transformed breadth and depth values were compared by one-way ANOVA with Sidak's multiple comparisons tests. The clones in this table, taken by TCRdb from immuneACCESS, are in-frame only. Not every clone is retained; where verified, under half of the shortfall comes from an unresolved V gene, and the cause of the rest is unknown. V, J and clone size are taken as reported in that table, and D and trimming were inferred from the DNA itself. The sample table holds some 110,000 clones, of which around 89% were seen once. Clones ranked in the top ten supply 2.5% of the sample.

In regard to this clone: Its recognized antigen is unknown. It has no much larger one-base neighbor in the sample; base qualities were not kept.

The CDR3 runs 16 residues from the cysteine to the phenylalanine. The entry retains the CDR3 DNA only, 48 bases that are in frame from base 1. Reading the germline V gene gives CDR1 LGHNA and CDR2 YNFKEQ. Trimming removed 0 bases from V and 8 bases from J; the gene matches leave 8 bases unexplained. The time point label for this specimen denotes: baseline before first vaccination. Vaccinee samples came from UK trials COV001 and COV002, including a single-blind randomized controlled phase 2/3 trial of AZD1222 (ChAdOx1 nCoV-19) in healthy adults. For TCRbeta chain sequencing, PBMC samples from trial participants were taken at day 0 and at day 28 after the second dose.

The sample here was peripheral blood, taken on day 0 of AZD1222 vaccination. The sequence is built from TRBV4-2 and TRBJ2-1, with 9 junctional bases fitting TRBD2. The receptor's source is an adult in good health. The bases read TGTGCCAGCAGCCAAGATGTGCGGGGGGGCCAGGATGAGCAGTTCTTC. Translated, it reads CASSQDVRGGQDEQFF.